The 31 T cell receptor beta chains below come from one sample, sequenced in a study of T cell responses to AZD1222 COVID-19 vaccine (dated by TCRdb to the early 2020s). To prepare the library, the immunoSEQ multiplex PCR assay was applied. Not all clones reach the TCRdb copy of this immuneACCESS table, which keeps in-frame sequences only. Checked studies attribute under half of the gap to unresolved V genes and leave the rest unexplained. For this sample there are approximately 120,000 clones; around nine tenths appear just once. The ten largest clones add up to 12% of the sample. Read against the paper, the sample's time point label means: baseline before first vaccination. This material consisted of peripheral blood, taken on day 0 of AZD1222 vaccination. All receptors derive from an adult in good health.

This chain joins TRBV27 and TRBJ1-1, with D unresolved. The CDR3 totals 12 residues. The germline CDR1 and CDR2 sequences are MNHEY and SMNVEV (reference sequence). Trimming cost V 6 bases and J 2 bases, with 7 bases left between them. The CDR3 spells CASSSPNTEAFF. The CDR3 DNA sequence: TGTGCCAGCAGCTCCCCCAACACTGAAGCTTTCTTT.

This chain joins TRBV6-2 or TRBV6-3 and TRBJ2-7; possible D gene TRBD1, 6 bases. The germline V and J ends were trimmed by 4 bases and 4 bases, with 17 bases remaining between them. Germline CDR1 reads MNHEY; CDR2 reads SVGEGT. The CDR3 loop spans 15 amino acids. CDR3 bases: TGTGCCAGCAGTTCCAGGGGTACTGTAAGGTACGAGCAGTACTTC. Encoded protein: CASSSRGTVRYEQYF.

The gene calls are TRBV14 and TRBJ1-2, with unresolved D. Looked up from germline, CDR1 is SGHDN and CDR2 is FVKESK. Trimming took 4 bases from V and 5 from J, leaving 11 bases between them. CDR3 length: 13 residues. CDR3 in amino acids: CASSLGKYYGYTF. The CDR3 nucleotides read TGTGCCAGCAGCCTAGGGAAGTATTATGGCTACACCTTC.

The count of this clone is one. This chain uses TRBV2 with TRBJ2-1, with D possibly being TRBD1 (5 bases). Germline loops: CDR1 SNHLY, CDR2 FYNNEI. The CDR3 consists of 13 residues. Trimming cost V 4 bases and J 9 bases, with 13 bases left between them. As DNA, the CDR3 is TGTGCCAGCAGTGTCCTCAGGGAACCTGAGCAGTTCTTC. Translating gives CASSVLREPEQFF.

This clone was observed once. The rearrangement links TRBV27 to TRBJ1-1; TRBD1 aligns across 9 bases. The V segment lost 4 bases and the J segment 4 bases; nucleotides outside the gene matches: 13. The CDR3 is made up of 17 amino acids. Germline V CDR1 and CDR2: MNHEY, SMNVEV (reference sequence). CDR3 amino acids: CASSSPGTGIVGTEAFF. CDR3 in DNA: TGTGCCAGCAGTTCCCCCGGGACAGGGATCGTGGGCACTGAAGCTTTCTTT.

The CDR3 is CSVRQGSETQYF. CDR3 coding DNA: TGCAGCGTTCGACAGGGGTCGGAGACCCAGTACTTC. This chain uses TRBV29-1 with TRBJ2-5; TRBD1 agrees at 8 bases. The germline gives CDR1 SQVTM, CDR2 ANQGSEA. This CDR3 is built from 12 residues. V shed 5 bases, J shed 5 bases, and the junction held 4 bases outside the gene matches.

The chain has TRBV5-1 and TRBJ1-2, with TRBD1 as a possible D gene (5 bases). CDR1 and CDR2 from the germline V gene are SGHRS and YFSETQ. The V end lost 1 base, the J end lost 8 bases, and 18 bases lay between the germline ends. CDR3 length: 15 residues. For the CDR3, the DNA is TGCGCCAGCAGCTTGTTACCCGGGGCGGGAGAAGGCTACACCTTC. Translating it yields CASSLLPGAGEGYTF.

The J gene is TRBJ2-3, the V gene TRBV4-3; D is unclear. The CDR3 consists of 15 residues. Between the trimmed V and J ends, which lost 4 bases and 2 bases, there was a span of 13 bases. CDR1 and CDR2 from the germline V gene are LGHNA and YSLEER. The DNA of the CDR3 is TGCGCCAGCAGCCTACAGATGAGGTACACAGATACGCAGTATTTT. Its protein product is CASSLQMRYTDTQYF.

The chain joins TRBV30 to TRBJ1-6, with no clear D. Germline V gene sequence: CDR1 GTSNPN, CDR2 SVGIG (reference sequence). The CDR3 extends over 13 amino acids. V was trimmed by 4 bases and J by 7 bases, leaving 11 bases between them. CDR3 in amino acids: CAWIGEANSPLHF. In nucleotides, the CDR3 is TGTGCCTGGATCGGAGAGGCAAATTCACCCCTCCACTTT. Full variable domain (missing parts from reference TRBV30 and TRBJ1-6): SQTIHQWPATLVQPVGSPLSLECTVEGTSNPNLYWYRQAAGRGLQLLFYSVGIGQISSEVPQNLSASRPQDRQFILSSKKLLLSDSGFYLCAWIGEANSPLHFGNGTRLTVT.

V gene TRBV3-1 (or the pseudogene TRBV3-2) combines with J gene TRBJ2-7; D is unresolved. Germline loops: CDR1 LGHDT, CDR2 YNNKEL (reference sequence). CDR3 length: 16 amino acids. V was cut by 0 bases and J by 0 bases, with 12 bases left in between. The CDR3 protein is CASSQDAGAHSYEQYF. As DNA, the CDR3 is TGTGCCAGCAGCCAAGATGCAGGAGCTCACTCCTACGAGCAGTACTTC.

This clone was found once. This rearrangement joins TRBV2 to TRBJ2-5; D ambiguous. The CDR3 runs to 13 residues. The V gene lost 7 bases and the J gene lost 2 bases, with 11 bases spanning the gap. CDR1 and CDR2 (germline): SNHLY, FYNNEI. Here the CDR3 reads CASTLRRQETQYF. The CDR3 DNA sequence: TGTGCCAGCACTCTCAGGAGACAAGAGACCCAGTACTTC.

The CDR3 coding sequence is TGTGCCTGGAACGACAGAGACACTGAAGCTTTCTTT. Protein sequence: CAWNDRDTEAFF. V is TRBV30 and J is TRBJ1-1; maybe TRBD1 (5 bases). The CDR3 is made up of 12 amino acids. V was pared by 4 bases and J by 3 bases, with 9 bases between. CDR1 is GTSNPN, CDR2 SVGIG, per germline (reference sequence). The full variable domain, rest sourced from reference TRBV30 and TRBJ1-1, is SQTIHQWPATLVQPVGSPLSLECTVEGTSNPNLYWYRQAAGRGLQLLFYSVGIGQISSEVPQNLSASRPQDRQFILSSKKLLLSDSGFYLCAWNDRDTEAFFGQGTRLTVV.

This sequence joins TRBV5-1 and TRBJ2-5; D unclear. There are 14 residues in the CDR3. Trimming stripped 0 bases from V and 2 bases from J, with 8 bases between. Germline V gene data show CDR1 as SGHRS and CDR2 as YFSETQ. CDR3 sequence (DNA): TGCGCCAGCAGCTTGGGGCTCCTGCAAGAGACCCAGTACTTC. Protein: CASSLGLLQETQYF.

This clone was detected only a few times. V usage is TRBV6-2 or TRBV6-3 and J usage is TRBJ1-2; possibly TRBD1 for D (6 bases). Germline CDR1 MNHEY, CDR2 SVGEGT. This CDR3 region has 14 residues. V lost 5 bases to trimming and J lost 4 bases, with 14 bases between them. CDR3 amino acids: CASSNPDSTYGYTF. The CDR3 DNA follows: TGTGCCAGCAGTAACCCGGACAGCACCTATGGCTACACCTTC.

CDR3 coding DNA: TGTGCCAGCAGCCAAACCGACAAGACGAACTATGGCTACACCTTC. This encodes CASSQTDKTNYGYTF. The genes are TRBV3-1 (or the pseudogene TRBV3-2) and TRBJ1-2; D remains ambiguous. The CDR3 length is 15 residues. The V gene's germline CDR1 is LGHDT and CDR2 YNNKEL (reference sequence). V dropped 2 bases and J dropped 2 bases, with 12 bases sitting between them.

The rearrangement links TRBV15 to TRBJ2-3; D remains ambiguous. This CDR3 comprises 14 residues. CDR1 and CDR2 (germline): LNHNV, YYDKDF (reference sequence). Trimming removed 0 bases at V and 8 bases at J, with 12 bases between. The CDR3 DNA follows: TGTGCCACCAGCAGAGACCAAATAGGCGGTACGCAGTATTTT. Protein sequence: CATSRDQIGGTQYF.

The V and J genes are TRBV28 and TRBJ2-7, with D unresolved. V shed 3 bases and J shed 6 bases, with 15 bases lying between them. CDR3 length: 14 amino acids. Looked up from germline, CDR1 is MDHEN and CDR2 is SYDVKM. CDR3 in amino acids: CASSFSSVRSEQYF. The CDR3 DNA sequence: TGTGCCAGCAGTTTTAGTAGTGTGCGGTCCGAGCAGTACTTC.

Details on this clone: Other DNA sequences in this sample translate to the same CDR3. The chain combines TRBV9 with TRBJ2-5; D is unresolved. This CDR3 comprises 12 residues. Germline V CDR1 and CDR2: SGDLS, YYNGEE. V was clipped by 0 bases and J by 4 bases, with 4 bases between them. The DNA for the CDR3 is TGTGCCAGCAGCGTAGTGGGAGAGACCCAGTACTTC. Its protein product is CASSVVGETQYF.

The J gene is TRBJ1-1, the V gene TRBV29-1; D ambiguous. The CDR3 runs to 12 residues. The germline gives CDR1 SQVTM, CDR2 ANQGSEA. Trimming removed 3 bases from V and 1 base from J, with 6 bases in between. The CDR3 loop is CSVDRTNTEAFF. CDR3 coding DNA: TGCAGCGTTGACAGGACGAACACTGAAGCTTTCTTT.

This clone was observed once. The V gene is TRBV7-3, the J gene TRBJ2-3; 8 bases fit TRBD2. The germline CDR1 and CDR2 sequences are SGHTA and FQGTGA. Germline trimming cut 2 bases from V and 4 bases from J; bases unmatched to any gene: 5. CDR3 length: 15 amino acids. The CDR3 region is CASSLLGRAPDTQYF. CDR3 nucleotide sequence: TGTGCCAGCAGCTTACTCGGGAGGGCCCCAGATACGCAGTATTTT.

J is TRBJ1-2 and V is TRBV3-1 (or the pseudogene TRBV3-2), with a tentative D call TRBD1 (5 bases). The CDR3 length is 16 residues. V was pared by 4 bases and J by 8 bases, with 23 bases between. CDR1 is LGHDT and CDR2 is YNNKEL in the germline V gene (reference sequence). The CDR3 DNA is TGTGCCAGCAGCCTCAGGCGCGGTCTGGCGGGGGTAGGCTACACCTTC. Translation gives CASSLRRGLAGVGYTF.

The chain has TRBV3-1 (or the pseudogene TRBV3-2) and TRBJ1-6, with D unclear. CDR3 length: 12 residues. V was trimmed by 7 bases and J by 11 bases, leaving 12 bases between them. In germline, CDR1 is LGHDT, CDR2 YNNKEL (reference sequence). CDR3 sequence (DNA): TGTGCCAGCAACCGGAGGGATACACCCCTCCACTTT. Its protein is CASNRRDTPLHF.

The chain has TRBV5-1 and TRBJ1-4; 10 bases line up with TRBD1. The CDR3 is 15 residues long. The germline V gene has CDR1 SGHRS and CDR2 YFSETQ. Germline trimming cut 2 bases from V and 5 bases from J; bases unmatched to any gene: 3. The CDR3 loop reads CASSLRTGGNEKLFF. CDR3 nucleotide sequence: TGCGCCAGCAGCTTAAGGACAGGGGGAAATGAAAAACTGTTTTTT.

This chain joins TRBV10-3 and TRBJ1-4; 9 bases are shared with TRBD1. Germline V CDR1 and CDR2: ENHRY, SYGVKD. After removal of 6 bases from V and 4 bases from J, the junction contained 3 bases not matched to a gene. The length of the CDR3 is 14 residues. Here the CDR3 reads CAISKGQGNEKLFF. The CDR3 nucleotides read TGTGCCATCAGCAAGGGACAGGGTAATGAAAAACTGTTTTTT.

The genes are TRBV30 and TRBJ1-2, with a tentative D call TRBD1 (5 bases). CDR1 is GTSNPN, CDR2 SVGIG, per germline (reference sequence). Trimming pared 0 bases from V and 4 bases from J, leaving 9 bases between. CDR3 length: 13 residues. CDR3 nucleotide sequence: TGTGCCTGGAGTGTAGAGGACACCTATGGCTACACCTTC. It yields the protein CAWSVEDTYGYTF.

The chain links TRBV5-1 to TRBJ2-7; D remains unclear. Germline CDR1 and CDR2: SGHRS and YFSETQ. Trimming removed 4 bases from V and 6 bases from J, with 14 bases in between. The CDR3 runs 13 residues. The CDR3 bases are TGCGCCAGCAGCCCTTTTGGTGGGTTCGAGCAGTACTTC. Its protein is CASSPFGGFEQYF.

This rearrangement joins TRBV27 to TRBJ2-2; D is perhaps TRBD1 (5 bases). The CDR3 contains 14 residues. Trimming removed 3 bases from V and 8 bases from J, with 13 bases in between. Per the germline V gene, CDR1 is MNHEY and CDR2 is SMNVEV (reference sequence). The CDR3 bases are TGTGCCAGCAGTTTGGGGCCCTGGGTAGGGGAGCTGTTTTTT. Translating it yields CASSLGPWVGELFF.

The genes are TRBV10-3 and TRBJ2-7, with 10 bases identical to TRBD2. The germline V gene encodes CDR1 ENHRY and CDR2 SYGVKD. The CDR3 length is 14 residues. Losses at the gene ends were 7 bases for V and 4 bases for J; bases not matched to a gene: 7. The CDR3 loop reads CAINRGLADYEQYF. The CDR3 coding sequence is TGTGCCATCAATCGCGGACTAGCGGATTACGAGCAGTACTTC.

The rearrangement uses TRBV5-4 and TRBJ2-5; 7 nucleotides align to TRBD1. With 4 bases clipped from V and 2 bases from J, the junction kept 8 bases outside the gene matches. Germline CDR1 SGHNT, CDR2 YYREEE (reference sequence). The CDR3 runs to 15 residues. The chain's CDR3 is CASSGAGTAQETQYF. For the CDR3, the DNA is TGTGCCAGCAGCGGAGCCGGGACAGCTCAAGAGACCCAGTACTTC.

This clone was recorded once. J is TRBJ2-6 and V is TRBV5-4, with D possibly TRBD2 on 5 matching bases. Per germline, CDR1 SGHNT and CDR2 YYREEE (reference sequence). The CDR3 extends over 15 amino acids. Trimming removed 0 bases from V and 4 bases from J, with 8 bases in between. The CDR3 coding sequence is TGTGCCAGCAGCTTGGTGGGAGTGGGGGCCAACGTCCTGACTTTC. Amino acid sequence: CASSLVGVGANVLTF.

The V call is TRBV28, the J call TRBJ2-7; D could derive from TRBD1 or TRBD2 (5 bases each). The V and J ends lost 7 bases and 2 bases respectively, with 15 bases between them. CDR3 length: 14 residues. The germline V gene has CDR1 MDHEN and CDR2 SYDVKM. CDR3 sequence: CASKFGTATYEQYF. Written as DNA, the CDR3 is TGTGCCAGCAAATTTGGGACCGCCACCTACGAGCAGTACTTC. Full variable domain (remainder filled in from reference TRBV28 and TRBJ2-7): DVKVTQSSRYLVKRTGEKVFLECVQDMDHENMFWYRQDPGLGLRLIYFSYDVKMKEKGDIPEGYSVSREKKERFSLILESASTNQTSMYLCASKFGTATYEQYFGPGTRLTVT.